Each of the 13 T cell receptor beta chains below was sequenced from the same sample in a study of blood T cell repertoires in COVID-19. Repertoires were generated with immunoSEQ multiplex PCR, while TCRdb's copy carries only in-frame clones and drops some. The data hold just over 300,000 clones, with 70% to 90% observed a single time. Specimen: PBMCs or T cells enriched from blood (not recorded which). The source of these receptors is a man younger than 45 who had recovered from COVID-19.

In its sample, this clone was seen once. This sequence joins TRBV12-3 or TRBV12-4 and TRBJ2-5; D gene uncertain. This CDR3 is built from 11 residues. With 5 bases removed from V and 3 bases from J, the gap between germline ends came to 4 bases. CDR3 sequence reads: CASSTEETQYF. The CDR3 DNA reads TGTGCCAGCAGTACTGAAGAGACCCAGTACTTC.

This clone was counted ten times or more. V is TRBV6-1 and J is TRBJ2-5, with TRBD1 identical over 12 bases. V lost 1 base, J lost 4 bases, and 1 base stayed unmatched. The CDR3 loop spans 15 amino acids. Per germline, CDR1 MNHNS and CDR2 SASEGT. The CDR3 protein is CASSEGGQGAETQYF. The DNA for the CDR3 is TGTGCCAGCAGTGAAGGGGGACAGGGGGCAGAGACCCAGTACTTC.

The chain has TRBV6-6 and TRBJ2-1; 8 bases agree with TRBD2. The length of the CDR3 is 13 residues. Germline CDR1 and CDR2: MNHNY and SVGAGI (reference sequence). V lost 8 bases and J lost 6; bases outside the gene matches: 6. The CDR3 coding sequence is TGTGCCAGCGGAAGGGCGGGGGGCAATGAGCAGTTCTTC. It is translated as CASGRAGGNEQFF.

This chain joins TRBV13 and TRBJ2-7; no definite D call. This CDR3 contains 11 residues. Germline V CDR1 and CDR2: PRHDT, FYEKMQ (reference sequence). Between the trimmed V and J ends, which lost 4 bases and 6 bases, there was a span of 7 bases. The CDR3 sequence is CASSYESEQYF. The CDR3 nucleotides are TGTGCCAGCAGCTACGAGTCCGAGCAGTACTTC.

This clone was observed a single time. The chain has TRBV27 and TRBJ1-5; 8 bases line up with TRBD1. CDR1 and CDR2 from the germline V gene are MNHEY and SMNVEV (reference sequence). With 5 bases clipped from V and 2 bases from J, the junction kept 14 bases outside the gene matches. The CDR3 totals 18 residues. CDR3 region: CASSTPDREPIGNQPQHF. The CDR3 DNA sequence: TGTGCCAGCAGTACCCCGGACAGGGAGCCTATTGGCAATCAGCCCCAGCATTTT.

The CDR3 spells CASSESGLVDYEQYF. The CDR3, as DNA: TGCGCCAGCAGTGAGTCCGGACTAGTAGACTACGAGCAGTACTTC. The gene calls are TRBV10-2 and TRBJ2-7; TRBD2 agrees at 7 bases. Germline trimming cut 0 bases from V and 3 bases from J; bases unmatched to any gene: 5. CDR1 and CDR2 from the germline V gene are WSHSY and SAAADI. The CDR3 spans 15 residues.

The chain uses TRBV9 and TRBJ2-7, with D possibly TRBD1 on 6 matching bases. Germline CDR1 and CDR2: SGDLS and YYNGEE. The CDR3 is 15 residues long. The ends were cut back, 0 bases at V and 3 bases at J, with 13 bases in the middle. In DNA, the CDR3 is TGTGCCAGCAGCGTAGGAACAGGGAGAAACTACGAGCAGTACTTC. Protein: CASSVGTGRNYEQYF.

The J gene is TRBJ2-5, the V gene TRBV11-2; TRBD2 matches 9 bases. CDR1 is SGHAT, CDR2 FQNNGV, per germline. The J segment lost 5 bases and the V segment lost 6 bases, leaving 7 bases of the junction unmatched. This CDR3 spans 14 amino acids. The CDR3 coding sequence is TGTGCCAGCAGACGAAGGGCGGGGGGGGAGACCCAGTACTTC. Translating gives CASRRRAGGETQYF.

The V call is TRBV6-5, the J call TRBJ2-7; D is perhaps TRBD1 (5 bases). In germline, CDR1 is MNHEY, CDR2 SVGAGI. The V end was cut by 7 bases, the J end by 0 bases, with 13 bases between. This CDR3 spans 14 amino acids. CDR3 loop: CASNRQLSSYEQYF. In nucleotides, the CDR3 is TGTGCCAGCAATCGACAGCTAAGCTCCTACGAGCAGTACTTC.

This clone was seen once. The chain couples TRBV11-2 to TRBJ2-4; TRBD1 might be the D (7 bases). CDR1 SGHAT and CDR2 FQNNGV come from the germline V gene. The CDR3 contains 15 residues. Trimming pared 3 bases from V and 8 bases from J, leaving 17 bases between. The CDR3 DNA is TGTGCCAGCAGCTTCCGGCCAGGGGGGTCGGACATTCAGTACTTC. The encoded protein is CASSFRPGGSDIQYF.

There are a few counts of this clone. The genes are TRBV30 and TRBJ1-5; possibly TRBD1 for D (5 bases). Germline-derived CDR1 and CDR2 are GTSNPN and SVGIG (reference sequence). There are 14 residues in the CDR3. Trimming shortened V by 0 bases and J by 5 bases, and 11 bases separated the two germline ends. The CDR3: CAWSVGGGDQPQHF. DNA of the CDR3: TGTGCCTGGAGTGTGGGGGGAGGGGATCAGCCCCAGCATTTT.

This chain links TRBV11-1 with TRBJ2-2; TRBD2 matches at 11 bases. The CDR3 has 16 amino acids. Germline CDR1 and CDR2: SGHAT and FQDESV (reference sequence). The J segment lost 5 bases and the V segment lost 3 bases, leaving 5 bases of the junction unmatched. The CDR3 DNA follows: TGTGCCAGCAGCTTGTACACTAGCGGGAGAACCGGGGAGCTGTTTTTT. It codes for CASSLYTSGRTGELFF.

V usage is TRBV7-9 and J usage is TRBJ1-2; possibly TRBD1 for D (5 bases). The CDR3 runs 11 residues. CDR1 is SEHNR, CDR2 FQNEAQ, per germline (reference sequence). V shed 5 bases and J shed 12 bases, with 13 bases lying between them. CDR3 coding DNA: TGTGCCAGCAGCGCGGGACTGGGCAACACCTTC. Its protein is CASSAGLGNTF.